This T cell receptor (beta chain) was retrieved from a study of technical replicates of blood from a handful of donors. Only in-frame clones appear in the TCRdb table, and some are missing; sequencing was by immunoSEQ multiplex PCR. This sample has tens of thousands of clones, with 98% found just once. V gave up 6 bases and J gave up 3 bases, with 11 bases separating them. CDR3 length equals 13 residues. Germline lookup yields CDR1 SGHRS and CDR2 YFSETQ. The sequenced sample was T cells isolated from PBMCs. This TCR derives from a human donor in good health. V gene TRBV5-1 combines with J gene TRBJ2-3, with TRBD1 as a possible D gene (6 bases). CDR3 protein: CASTKQGTDTQYF. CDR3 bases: TGCGCCAGCACAAAACAGGGTACAGATACGCAGTATTTT.